The 28 T cell receptor beta chains below come from one sample, sequenced in a study of CD8 T cells in ankylosing spondylitis. Whole-study findings and limits: There was a TCR beta motif, made of several highly homologous variants, that appeared characteristic of ankylosing spondylitis blood.

TCRdb processed the 5' RACE reads anew with MiXCR; each CDR3 protein has one entry. Here the sample spans 500,000 or so distinct CDR3 sequences, approximately 5% being singletons. No antigen is known for these receptors. Sequencing was performed on blood, either unsorted or a sorted T cell fraction (not recorded which). The receptors originated from a male donor with ankylosing spondylitis.

This clonotype was detected ten times or more. The chain is built from TRBV4-3 and TRBJ1-2, with TRBD1 matching over 7 bases. The trim removed 4 bases at V and 4 bases at J, leaving 9 bases unmatched. This CDR3 region has 15 residues. Germline CDR1 LGHNA, CDR2 YSLEER. CDR3 coding DNA: TGCGCCAGCAGCCCCCTTACCCGGGACAGCTATGGCTACACCTTC. Amino acid sequence: CASSPLTRDSYGYTF.

The sample holds many counts of this clonotype. The chain recombines TRBV7-2 with TRBJ2-7; the match to TRBD1 covers 10 bases. The CDR3 consists of 15 residues. CDR1 SGHTA and CDR2 FQGNSA come from the germline V gene. Unmatched junction bases numbered 7, after V lost 5 bases and J lost 3 bases. CDR3 coding DNA: TGTGCCAGCAGCCGAAGGGACAGGGGTCTCTACGAGCAGTACTTC. Protein: CASSRRDRGLYEQYF.

This clonotype was recorded a few times. The CDR3 sequence: CASSPWGDREQPQHF. The CDR3 DNA is TGTGCCAGCAGCCCCTGGGGAGATCGGGAGCAGCCCCAGCATTTT. V is TRBV28 and J is TRBJ1-5; unclear D gene. Per germline, CDR1 MDHEN and CDR2 SYDVKM. CDR3 length: 15 residues. Trimming shortened V by 6 bases and J by 7 bases, and 19 bases separated the two germline ends.

This clonotype was picked up many times. The rearrangement uses TRBV9 and TRBJ1-2; TRBD1 is a possible D gene (6 bases). Germline CDR1 reads SGDLS; CDR2 reads YYNGEE. The CDR3 sequence is 12 residues long. Trimming stripped 6 bases from V and 4 bases from J, with 10 bases between. CDR3 nucleotide sequence: TGTGCCAGCACTACAGGGCTCTATGGCTACACCTTC. Its protein is CASTTGLYGYTF.

This clonotype was seen at least ten times. The chain carries TRBV5-1 and TRBJ1-1; D is unclear. V was cut by 4 bases and J by 3 bases, with 16 bases left in between. The CDR3 loop spans 15 amino acids. Germline CDR1 SGHRS, CDR2 YFSETQ. CDR3 sequence (DNA): TGCGCCAGCAGCCCGAGAGGAGGGCGGGACACTGAAGCTTTCTTT. This codes for CASSPRGGRDTEAFF.

The rearrangement uses TRBV6-5 and TRBJ2-7; D uncertain. V lost 6 bases to trimming and J lost 3 bases, with 6 bases between them. In germline, CDR1 is MNHEY, CDR2 SVGAGI. CDR3 length: 11 residues. CDR3 sequence: CASSHVYEQYF. The CDR3 bases are TGTGCCAGCAGCCACGTCTACGAGCAGTACTTC.

This clonotype was detected only a few times. V usage is TRBV4-2 and J usage is TRBJ2-6; D might be TRBD2 (5 bases). The CDR3 spans 16 residues. V was cut by 0 bases and J by 2 bases, with 8 bases left in between. Germline values: CDR1 LGHNA, CDR2 YNFKEQ. The CDR3 reads CASSQELRAGANVLTF. CDR3 coding DNA: TGTGCCAGCAGCCAAGAGTTGAGGGCTGGGGCCAACGTCCTGACTTTC.

This clonotype was seen repeatedly, ten times or more. J is TRBJ1-2 and V is TRBV6-6; D is ambiguous. From germline, CDR1 is MNHNY and CDR2 SVGAGI (reference sequence). V dropped 2 bases and J dropped 5 bases, with 6 bases sitting between them. The CDR3 totals 12 residues. As DNA, the CDR3 is TGTGCCAGCAGTTACGGGAATTATGGCTACACCTTC. Its protein product is CASSYGNYGYTF.

This clonotype appeared many times. The chain links TRBV12-5 to TRBJ1-2; D ambiguous. Looked up from germline, CDR1 is LGHNT and CDR2 is FRNRAP. This CDR3 has 12 residues. V lost 1 base and J lost 10, with 10 bases in between. In nucleotides, the CDR3 is TGTGCTAGTGGTTTGGGCCTCGGAGACTACACCTTC. Protein product: CASGLGLGDYTF. The full variable domain, in which reference TRBV12-5 and TRBJ1-2 provide the parts outside the CDR3, is DARVTQTPRHKVTEMGQEVTMRCQPILGHNTVFWYRQTMMQGLELLAYFRNRAPLDDSGMPKDRFSAEMPDATLATLKIQPSEPRDSAVYFCASGLGLGDYTFGSGTRLTVV.

In this sample, this clonotype turned up a few times. V usage is TRBV29-1 and J usage is TRBJ1-1; tentatively, D is TRBD1 (5 bases). Between the trimmed V and J ends, which lost 5 bases and 0 bases, there was a span of 13 bases. Germline V gene data show CDR1 as SQVTM and CDR2 as ANQGSEA. The CDR3 sequence is 14 residues long. This CDR3 reads CSVSNTGLNTEAFF. In nucleotides, the CDR3 is TGCAGCGTTTCAAACACGGGACTGAACACTGAAGCTTTCTTT. Together with reference TRBV29-1 and TRBJ1-1, the CDR3 gives the full variable domain: SAVISQKPSRDICQRGTSLTIQCQVDSQVTMMFWYRQQPGQSLTLIATANQGSEATYESGFVIDKFPISRPNLTFSTLTVSNMSPEDSSIYLCSVSNTGLNTEAFFGQGTRLTVV.

This clonotype was counted only a few times. V usage is TRBV9 and J usage is TRBJ1-1; D possibly corresponds to TRBD1 (5 bases). Germline values: CDR1 SGDLS, CDR2 YYNGEE. CDR3 length: 14 amino acids. The V and J ends lost 3 bases and 5 bases respectively, with 14 bases between them. CDR3 sequence reads: CASSDSRVSTEAFF. The CDR3 nucleotides are TGTGCCAGCAGCGACTCCAGGGTTAGTACTGAAGCTTTCTTT.

This clonotype was observed at least ten times. The V gene is TRBV7-2, the J gene TRBJ2-1; TRBD2 agrees at 11 bases. V trimming: 6 bases; J trimming: 4 bases; junction bases outside the gene matches: 14. The germline V gene has CDR1 SGHTA and CDR2 FQGNSA. CDR3 length equals 18 residues. The CDR3 sequence: CASSLGLAGGSGYNEQFF. The CDR3 DNA is TGTGCCAGCAGTCTAGGGCTAGCGGGAGGTTCGGGATACAATGAGCAGTTCTTC.

This clonotype was seen many times. Given a much more abundant clone one base away, this may be a read error. The J gene is TRBJ2-6, the V gene TRBV12-3 or TRBV12-4; D is unresolved. The germline V and J ends were trimmed by 7 bases and 0 bases, with 4 bases remaining between them. This CDR3 region has 13 residues. The CDR3: CASIPSGANVLTF. DNA for the CDR3: TGTGCCAGCATCCCCTCTGGGGCCAACGTCCTGACTTTC.

This clonotype was seen at least ten times. The V gene is TRBV5-6, the J gene TRBJ2-1; D is unresolved. CDR3 size: 13 residues. Trimming pared 0 bases from V and 9 bases from J, leaving 10 bases between. Per the germline V gene, CDR1 is SGHDT and CDR2 is YYEEEE. The CDR3 spells CASSLAEWGEQFF. The CDR3 DNA follows: TGTGCCAGCAGCTTGGCCGAGTGGGGTGAGCAGTTCTTC.

This clonotype was recorded at least ten times. The chain has TRBV5-1 and TRBJ1-6; TRBD1 might be the D (5 bases). CDR3 length equals 14 residues. With 0 bases removed from V and 10 bases from J, the gap between germline ends came to 11 bases. Germline CDR1 is SGHRS and CDR2 is YFSETQ. Here the CDR3 reads CASSLGRGLSPLHF. The CDR3 region has the DNA TGCGCCAGCAGCTTGGGAAGGGGTTTGTCACCCCTCCACTTT.

This clonotype occurred many times. The chain links TRBV5-1 to TRBJ1-4; the D gene is possibly TRBD1 (6 bases). V was shortened by 3 bases and J by 1 base, with 7 bases between the two germline ends. The CDR3 is made up of 14 amino acids. CDR1 is SGHRS and CDR2 is YFSETQ in the germline V gene. CDR3 loop: CASSSQGTNEKLFF. In DNA, the CDR3 is TGCGCCAGCAGCTCACAGGGAACTAATGAAAAACTGTTTTTT.

This clonotype was found many times. CDR3 protein: CSASLGTGGSAIYEQYF. In DNA, the CDR3 is TGCAGTGCTAGTCTCGGGACAGGGGGATCGGCGATCTACGAGCAGTACTTC. V gene TRBV20-1 combines with J gene TRBJ2-7; 11 bases agree with TRBD1. Trimming removed 3 bases from V and 3 bases from J; junction bases left unmatched: 13. The CDR3 sequence is 17 residues long. Germline CDR1 is DFQATT and CDR2 is SNEGSKA (reference sequence).

This clonotype has a handful of counts. The chain uses TRBV2 and TRBJ2-3; 8 positions agree with TRBD2. The CDR3 contains 15 residues. In germline, CDR1 is SNHLY, CDR2 FYNNEI. V shed 3 bases and J 4 bases; nucleotides not matched to a gene: 6. This CDR3 is CASSDSGIFSDTQYF. As DNA, the CDR3 is TGTGCCAGCAGTGATAGCGGGATATTTTCAGATACGCAGTATTTT.

As for this clonotype: A clone one base away is much larger, so this may be a read error. This sequence joins TRBV4-1 and TRBJ2-1, with a tentative D call TRBD2 (6 bases). The CDR3 loop spans 17 amino acids. The V gene lost 1 base and the J gene lost 4 bases, with 17 bases spanning the gap. CDR1 and CDR2 from the germline V gene are MGHRA and YSYEKL. The CDR3 bases are TGCGCCAGCAGCCAAGGTCGCCCGGGACGGGGGTACAATGAGCAGTTCTTC. Translation: CASSQGRPGRGYNEQFF.

Many counts were recorded for this clonotype. This chain uses TRBV12-3 or TRBV12-4 with TRBJ1-5; the D is unclear. V lost 1 base and J 0 bases, leaving 7 bases between the germline ends. This CDR3 is built from 15 residues. The CDR3: CASSLGGHSNQPQHF. The CDR3 DNA follows: TGTGCCAGCAGTTTAGGAGGCCATAGCAATCAGCCCCAGCATTTT.

The V and J genes are TRBV15 and TRBJ1-1; tentatively, D is TRBD1 (5 bases). Germline values: CDR1 LNHNV, CDR2 YYDKDF (reference sequence). Between the trimmed V and J ends, which lost 2 bases and 1 base, there was a span of 11 bases. The CDR3 runs 15 residues. In nucleotides, the CDR3 is TGTGCCACCAGCAGACGGCCCGGGGCGAACACTGAAGCTTTCTTT. Translating gives CATSRRPGANTEAFF.

This clonotype occurred many times. This chain joins TRBV15 and TRBJ1-2; tentatively, D is TRBD1 (6 bases). Trimming removed 4 bases from V and 2 bases from J, with 17 bases in between. Germline V gene sequence: CDR1 LNHNV, CDR2 YYDKDF (reference sequence). The CDR3 is 16 residues long. This CDR3 is CATSTEGDPRNYGYTF. The CDR3 DNA follows: TGTGCCACCAGCACTGAGGGGGACCCCCGGAACTATGGCTACACCTTC.

This clonotype was seen repeatedly, ten times or more. The chain employs TRBV12-3 or TRBV12-4 and TRBJ1-1; D call uncertain. The CDR3 is 14 amino acids. Trimming removed 2 bases from V and 8 bases from J, with 15 bases in between. CDR3 protein: CASSLRRVPSEAFF. The CDR3 DNA sequence: TGTGCCAGCAGTTTACGGCGGGTACCAAGCGAAGCTTTCTTT.

There are many counts of this clonotype. The CDR3 DNA reads as TGTGCCAGCAGTCCGGGGGGACAGCTGAACACTGAAGCTTTCTTT. Its translation: CASSPGGQLNTEAFF. The chain has TRBV25-1 and TRBJ1-1; 7 bases are shared with TRBD1. The CDR3 consists of 15 residues. In germline, CDR1 is MGHDK, CDR2 SYGVNS. V trimming: 5 bases; J trimming: 0 bases; junction bases outside the gene matches: 6.

This clonotype was seen more than once but under ten times. This chain uses TRBV28 with TRBJ1-1; D is unclear. Trimming pared 4 bases from V and 5 bases from J, leaving 23 bases between. The germline CDR1 and CDR2 sequences are MDHEN and SYDVKM. CDR3 length: 17 residues. Written as DNA, the CDR3 is TGTGCCAGCAGTTCCCCCCCGATTGATGCCTCGAGGACTGAAGCTTTCTTT. As protein: CASSSPPIDASRTEAFF.

This clonotype was counted only a few times. The chain has TRBV9 and TRBJ1-4; D gene ambiguous. Between the trimmed V and J ends, which lost 0 bases and 7 bases, there was a span of 13 bases. The CDR3 is 15 residues long. Germline V gene sequence: CDR1 SGDLS, CDR2 YYNGEE. The CDR3 loop reads CASSVAPGLSEKLFF. In DNA form, the CDR3 reads TGTGCCAGCAGCGTAGCTCCCGGGCTCAGTGAAAAACTGTTTTTT.

This clonotype was found many times. V usage is TRBV18 and J usage is TRBJ1-3; 7 positions agree with TRBD1. The CDR3 sequence is 16 residues long. J gave up 0 bases and V 4 bases, and 6 bases lay outside the gene matches. CDR1 and CDR2 (germline): KGHSH, LQKENI. CDR3 DNA: TGTGCCAGCTCACTGGCGGCAGGGGGCTCTGGAAACACCATATATTTT. It codes for CASSLAAGGSGNTIYF.

This clonotype occurred many times. The gene calls are TRBV6-2 or TRBV6-3 and TRBJ1-4; tentatively, D is TRBD1 (5 bases). CDR1 and CDR2 from the germline V gene are MNHEY and SVGEGT. The CDR3 has 15 residues. Trimming removed 6 bases at V and 2 bases at J, with 13 bases between. The CDR3 spells CASSQGRRTNEKLFF. The DNA for the CDR3 is TGTGCCAGCAGCCAGGGACGAAGGACTAATGAAAAACTGTTTTTT.